This T cell receptor beta chain was sequenced during a study of T-cell memory formation after mild COVID-19. Turning to the study itself: The study found TCR clusters largely donor specific. General observations from the study: Contracting CD4+ clones sat mainly in CM and EM; CD8+ in EMRA. Later expanders leaned toward CD4+, whereas clones contracting from day 15 to 85 were balanced CD4/CD8.

This clonotype was picked up many times. Its antigen is as yet unknown. Constant-segment primers served in 5'RACE that generated TCR alpha and TCR beta cDNA libraries bearing sample barcodes and UMIs. TCRdb independently ran MiXCR on the 5' RACE reads; one entry per CDR3 protein. The sample consists of about 27,000 distinct CDR3 sequences, 16% of them appearing once. This CDR3 has 17 residues. The germline CDR1 and CDR2 sequences are SGHVS and FQNEAQ. Losses at the gene ends were 4 bases for V and 0 bases for J; bases not matched to a gene: 9. This receptor was obtained from an adult who had mild COVID-19 (a few samples of this study predate the infection). Cell type and time point are not known. The sequencing input was PBMCs or a T cell subset sorted from them (not recorded which). The genes are TRBV7-8 and TRBJ2-1; 7 bases fit TRBD2. The CDR3 DNA follows: TGTGCCAGCAGCTCCCCTGGGCGGGGGAACTCCTACAATGAGCAGTTCTTC. Amino acid sequence: CASSSPGRGNSYNEQFF.